The 5 T cell receptor beta chains given below trace back to one sample, sequenced in a study of T cell changes during pregnancy in multiple sclerosis. Here immunoSEQ multiplex PCR was the method, and the copy in TCRdb shows in-frame clones only, minus some. The sample yields around 55,000 clones, under 95% seen once. The source material was CD8+ T cells from peripheral blood mononuclear cells, sampled in the third trimester of pregnancy. Receptors were obtained from a female donor with multiple sclerosis, enrolled in a pregnancy study.

The genes are TRBV4-1 and TRBJ2-5; D may be TRBD1 (5 bases). The CDR3 runs to 15 residues. Trimming cost V 1 base and J 5 bases, with 14 bases left between them. Germline V gene lookup returns CDR1 MGHRA and CDR2 YSYEKL. This chain's CDR3 is CASSQATVPAETQYF. The DNA of the CDR3 is TGCGCCAGCAGCCAAGCGACAGTACCTGCGGAGACCCAGTACTTC.

This clone appeared once. This rearrangement joins TRBV7-3 to TRBJ1-1, with a possible D match to TRBD1 (5 bases). V was trimmed by 5 bases and J by 1 base, leaving 8 bases between them. Germline V gene sequence: CDR1 SGHTA, CDR2 FQGTGA. This CDR3 region has 13 residues. The CDR3 sequence is CASSLDRNTEAFF. In DNA, the CDR3 is TGTGCCAGCAGCCTCGACAGGAACACTGAAGCTTTCTTT. Drawing the rest from reference TRBV7-3 and TRBJ1-1, the complete variable domain is GAGVSQTPSNKVTEKGKYVELRCDPISGHTALYWYRQSLGQGPEFLIYFQGTGAADDSGLPNDRFFAVRPEGSVSTLKIQRTERGDSAVYLCASSLDRNTEAFFGQGTRLTVV.

J is TRBJ2-5 and V is TRBV28; the D gene is possibly TRBD1 (6 bases). Germline V gives CDR1 MDHEN, CDR2 SYDVKM. The CDR3 length is 17 residues. V lost 1 base and J 1 base, leaving 16 bases between the germline ends. For the CDR3, the DNA is TGTGCCAGCAGTTTATTAGGACAGACATATCGCCAAGAGACCCAGTACTTC. Its translation: CASSLLGQTYRQETQYF.

The chain has TRBV27 and TRBJ2-1, with D possibly matching TRBD2 (6 bases). This CDR3 contains 15 residues. Germline lookup yields CDR1 MNHEY and CDR2 SMNVEV (reference sequence). Deletions cut 2 bases from V and 0 bases from J, with 8 bases between. Here the CDR3 reads CASSLAGNSYNEQFF. The CDR3 bases are TGTGCCAGCAGTTTAGCGGGAAACTCCTACAATGAGCAGTTCTTC.

The chain uses TRBV4-3 and TRBJ2-1, with 9 bases identical to TRBD2. The CDR3 is 16 amino acids. Germline lookup yields CDR1 LGHNA and CDR2 YSLEER. J was trimmed by 7 bases and V by 3 bases; bases with no gene match: 10. The CDR3 nucleotides read TGCGCCAGCAGCCAGGGACTAGCAGTAATGGCGAATGAGCAGTTCTTC. Its translation: CASSQGLAVMANEQFF.